This T cell receptor beta chain is from a study of shared clonotypes between healthy human individuals. On the study more broadly: CD4 naive cells filled three plates per donor, CD4 memory three, CD8 naive two and CD8 memory one.

Germline loops: CDR1 SQVTM, CDR2 ANQGSEA. V was clipped by 4 bases and J by 7 bases, with 10 bases between them. This CDR3 is built from 11 residues. Clones were read by immunoSEQ multiplex PCR, and TCRdb kept only the in-frame ones, dropping some. The sample lists over a million clones; roughly 96% were seen once. CD45RA-negative memory and CD45RA+ naive subsets were split from the CD4+ cells. This chain connects TRBV29-1 to TRBJ2-5, with D unresolved. This clonotype was obtained from a man aged 30-40 years in good health. The sample taken for sequencing was naive CD4+ T cells sorted from blood. Stated subset: CD45RA+ positively selected. For the CDR3, the DNA is TGCAGCGTTGGTGAGAAAGGGACCCAGTACTTC. Its protein product is CSVGEKGTQYF.